These 14 T cell receptor beta chains share one sample of origin, sequenced in a study of cytomegalovirus exposure and HLA in healthy donors. Sequencing was performed with immunoSEQ multiplex PCR; in TCRdb, only in-frame clones are kept and a portion is missing. Among under 200,000 clones listed, roughly 84% were seen once. Specimen: PBMCs. Receptors originate from a young man in good health and CMV-seropositive.

The CDR3 spells CASRSGINTEAFF. DNA of the CDR3: TGTGCCAGCAGGTCAGGGATTAACACTGAAGCTTTCTTT. The genes are TRBV2 and TRBJ1-1; TRBD1 is a possible D gene (5 bases). Trimming took off 6 bases at V and 2 bases at J, with 10 bases between the two ends. CDR1 SNHLY and CDR2 FYNNEI come from the germline V gene. The CDR3 length is 13 residues.

The sample holds one count of this clone. This rearrangement joins TRBV27 to TRBJ2-1; TRBD2 might be the D (6 bases). Germline V gives CDR1 MNHEY, CDR2 SMNVEV (reference sequence). The germline V and J ends were trimmed by 2 bases and 11 bases, with 16 bases remaining between them. CDR3 length: 14 amino acids. CDR3 loop: CASSLNSGLRKQFF. The CDR3, as DNA: TGTGCCAGCAGTTTAAACTCGGGACTCCGAAAGCAGTTCTTC.

The genes are TRBV27 and TRBJ2-2, with a possible D match to TRBD2 (6 bases). Trimming shortened V by 5 bases and J by 3 bases, and 22 bases separated the two germline ends. The CDR3 runs to 18 residues. In germline, CDR1 is MNHEY, CDR2 SMNVEV (reference sequence). CDR3 nucleotide sequence: TGTGCCAGCAGTGGACCCTGGGGGGTGGGAGGTTACACCGGGGAGCTGTTTTTT. Translated: CASSGPWGVGGYTGELFF.

V usage is TRBV20-1 and J usage is TRBJ1-1; 9 bases align to TRBD1. Germline assignment: CDR1 DFQATT and CDR2 SNEGSKA (reference sequence). This CDR3 has 11 amino acids. The trim removed 5 bases at V and 9 bases at J, leaving 4 bases unmatched. CDR3 in DNA: TGCAGTGCTGGGGGGACAGGGCAAGCTTTCTTT. Translated, it gives CSAGGTGQAFF.

This rearrangement joins TRBV30 to TRBJ1-1; 9 bases are shared with TRBD1. CDR3 size: 15 residues. Germline-derived CDR1 and CDR2 are GTSNPN and SVGIG (reference sequence). V was clipped by 1 base and J by 4 bases; unmatched bases: 7. CDR3 nucleotide sequence: TGTGCCTGGAGTGGAGGGACAGGGACGGTCACTGAAGCTTTCTTT. This codes for CAWSGGTGTVTEAFF. Variable domain in full (rest from reference TRBV30 and TRBJ1-1): SQTIHQWPATLVQPVGSPLSLECTVEGTSNPNLYWYRQAAGRGLQLLFYSVGIGQISSEVPQNLSASRPQDRQFILSSKKLLLSDSGFYLCAWSGGTGTVTEAFFGQGTRLTVV.

The V call is TRBV6-4, the J call TRBJ2-3; the match to TRBD2 covers 7 bases. The CDR3 loop spans 16 amino acids. Per the germline V gene, CDR1 is MRHNA and CDR2 is SNTAGT. V was clipped by 0 bases and J by 4 bases; unmatched bases: 7. CDR3 amino acids: CASSDSVGGPADTQYF. CDR3 bases: TGTGCCAGCAGTGACTCGGTGGGAGGGCCCGCAGATACGCAGTATTTT.

The V gene is TRBV28, the J gene TRBJ1-5; D is possibly TRBD1 (5 bases). The CDR3 loop spans 15 amino acids. The V end lost 11 bases, the J end lost 0 bases, and 17 bases lay between the germline ends. Germline values: CDR1 MDHEN, CDR2 SYDVKM. CDR3 coding DNA: TGTGCCGCCCAAACGAGGGACTATAGCAATCAGCCCCAGCATTTT. It yields the protein CAAQTRDYSNQPQHF.

This clone came up a few times. The CDR3 nucleotides are TGTGCCAGCGGGACAGGGGTCACCGGGGAGCTGTTTTTT. This gives the protein CASGTGVTGELFF. The J gene is TRBJ2-2, the V gene TRBV5-6; 10 bases align to TRBD1. Trimming cost V 7 bases and J 4 bases; bases outside gene matches: 1. This CDR3 has 13 residues. CDR1 and CDR2 from the germline V gene are SGHDT and YYEEEE.

J is TRBJ1-2 and V is TRBV19, with 12 bases identical to TRBD1. Trimming took 5 bases from V and 4 from J; bases not matched to a gene: 2. The CDR3 loop spans 14 amino acids. CDR1 LNHDA and CDR2 SQIVND come from the germline V gene (reference sequence). CDR3 sequence: CASSPGQGAYGYTF. CDR3 nucleotides: TGTGCCAGTAGTCCGGGACAGGGGGCCTATGGCTACACCTTC.

The rearrangement links TRBV9 to TRBJ2-5, with D perhaps matching TRBD1 (8 bases). V was shortened by 3 bases and J by 4 bases, with 28 bases between the two germline ends. The CDR3 has 19 amino acids. From germline, CDR1 is SGDLS and CDR2 YYNGEE. The CDR3 is CASSAPRGQGGGSRETQYF. The CDR3 nucleotides read TGTGCCAGCAGCGCACCCCGTGGACAGGGAGGGGGTTCACGAGAGACCCAGTACTTC.

The chain employs TRBV6-5 and TRBJ2-5; possibly TRBD2 for D (6 bases). With 1 base removed from V and 5 bases from J, the gap between germline ends came to 14 bases. The CDR3 length is 15 residues. Germline CDR1 reads MNHEY; CDR2 reads SVGAGI. The CDR3: CASSYFYGAGETQYF. CDR3 DNA: TGTGCCAGCAGTTACTTTTACGGCGCGGGGGAGACCCAGTACTTC.

This rearrangement joins TRBV5-1 to TRBJ1-1; D gene ambiguous. CDR1 SGHRS and CDR2 YFSETQ come from the germline V gene. Trimming removed 0 bases at V and 4 bases at J, with 7 bases between. This CDR3 spans 13 amino acids. The CDR3 nucleotides read TGCGCCAGCAGCTTGGGGCTTGGCACTGAAGCTTTCTTT. This codes for CASSLGLGTEAFF.

This sequence joins TRBV7-2 and TRBJ2-7; 7 positions agree with TRBD1. Germline CDR1 is SGHTA and CDR2 is FQGNSA. The V and J ends lost 5 bases and 0 bases, in that order; junction bases with no gene match: 4. There are 14 residues in the CDR3. Written as DNA, the CDR3 is TGTGCCAGCAGCAGCGACAGGGCCTCCTACGAGCAGTACTTC. Encoded protein: CASSSDRASYEQYF. Drawing the rest from reference TRBV7-2 and TRBJ2-7, the complete variable domain is GAGVSQSPSNKVTEKGKDVELRCDPISGHTALYWYRQSLGQGLEFLIYFQGNSAPDKSGLPSDRFSAERTGGSVSTLTIQRTQQEDSAVYLCASSSDRASYEQYFGPGTRLTVT.

The chain links TRBV28 to TRBJ1-3, with D unclear. In germline, CDR1 is MDHEN, CDR2 SYDVKM. The V and J ends lost 5 bases and 4 bases respectively, with 15 bases between them. The CDR3 covers 15 residues. The CDR3 here is CASSQWGGNGNTIYF. CDR3 sequence (DNA): TGTGCCAGCAGTCAATGGGGAGGGAACGGAAACACCATATATTTT. Filled out from reference TRBV28 and TRBJ1-3, the complete variable domain reads DVKVTQSSRYLVKRTGEKVFLECVQDMDHENMFWYRQDPGLGLRLIYFSYDVKMKEKGDIPEGYSVSREKKERFSLILESASTNQTSMYLCASSQWGGNGNTIYFGEGSWLTVV.